This is a list of T cell receptor beta chains from one sample in a study of long-term antiretroviral therapy in people with HIV. The assay was immunoSEQ multiplex PCR, and TCRdb's table has in-frame clones only and misses some. This sample yields approximately 35,000 clones, of which about 93% are seen a single time; 3.6% belongs to the top ten. Material: unsorted PBMCs, obtained 4.1 years after starting antiretroviral therapy. Every receptor here comes from a woman aged 50 to 60 with HIV. The CDR3 runs from the conserved cysteine through the conserved F or W. D genes are given only for firm matches. Rows may omit the clone size; those that give it use once, few, many or a size class.

D	V	size	J	DNA	CDR3
-	TRBV6-5	-	TRBJ1-3	TGTGCCAGCAGTTACGGGGGGCAGCCTGGGAACACCATATATTTT	CASSYGGQPGNTIYF
-	TRBV6-5	-	TRBJ2-3	TGTGCCAGCACTCCCCCGGGGAGCACAGATACGCAGTATTTT	CASTPPGSTDTQYF
TRBD1	TRBV7-9	-	TRBJ2-7	TGTGCCAGCAGCTTAGGGACAGGACCTACCTACGAGCAGTACTTC	CASSLGTGPTYEQYF
-	TRBV5-1	-	TRBJ2-5	TGCGCCAGCAGCTTGGGGACAGAGTACCAAGAGACCCAGTACTTC	CASSLGTEYQETQYF
-	TRBV20-1	-	TRBJ2-7	TGCAGTGCTCTGGTCTCCTACGAGCAGTACTTC	CSALVSYEQYF
TRBD2	TRBV6-4	-	TRBJ2-4	TGTGCCAGCAAAGGGCGGGGGGGTACCGATTACCTGGCCAAAAACATTCAGTACTTC	CASKGRGGTDYLAKNIQYF
-	TRBV7-9	-	TRBJ1-4	TGTGCCAGTTGCACAGGTCTCGCAACTAATGAAAAACTGTTTTTT	CASCTGLATNEKLFF
-	TRBV25-1	-	TRBJ2-4	TGTGCCAGCAGTGAAGAAGGACTAGCCAAAAACATTCAGTACTTC	CASSEEGLAKNIQYF
TRBD2	TRBV5-1	-	TRBJ2-3	TGCGCCAGCAGCTTGGGTGTTACTAGCGGGGGAGATACGCAGTATTTT	CASSLGVTSGGDTQYF
-	TRBV2	-	TRBJ1-5	TGTGCCAGCATAAGCGCGACAGTGCGGCCCCAGCATTTT	CASISATVRPQHF
TRBD2	TRBV11-2	few	TRBJ2-7	TGTGCCAGCAGCTTAGAGGCTAGCGGGGTCTACGAGCAGTACTTC	CASSLEASGVYEQYF
TRBD2	TRBV19	-	TRBJ2-7	TGTGCCAGTAGTAGGGGCTCTAGCGGAAGCTACGAGCAGTACTTC	CASSRGSSGSYEQYF
TRBD1	TRBV5-1	-	TRBJ2-7	TGCGCCAGCCAGGTTGGGACAGGACTCATTTACGAGCAGTACTTC	CASQVGTGLIYEQYF
TRBD1	TRBV7-9	-	TRBJ1-2	TGTGCCAGCAGCCCACCGGGAGGACAGGGGGTCTCTGGCTACACCTTC	CASSPPGGQGVSGYTF
TRBD1	TRBV12-5	-	TRBJ2-1	TGTGCTAGTGGTTTTGACTCGATTAGGGACAGCTACAATGAGCAGTTCTTC	CASGFDSIRDSYNEQFF
-	TRBV19	-	TRBJ1-2	TGTGCCAGTAGTATAGTCACCCAGGGTTATGGCTACACCTTC	CASSIVTQGYGYTF
TRBD2	TRBV11-3	-	TRBJ2-2	TGTGCCAGCAGCTTCCAACTATCAGCGGGGGGCCCCGGGGAGCTGTTTTTT	CASSFQLSAGGPGELFF
TRBD2	TRBV27	few	TRBJ2-5	TGTGCCAGCAGACGTCTGGAGGCGGGGGTTTCAGAGACCCAGTACTTC	CASRRLEAGVSETQYF
TRBD1	TRBV19	-	TRBJ2-7	TGTGCCAGTAGTATCGGCCCGGGACAGGGGACCTACGAGCAGTACTTC	CASSIGPGQGTYEQYF
TRBD1	TRBV5-1	-	TRBJ2-2	TGCGCCAGCAGCTTGGGACAGGGGGGCACCGGGGAGCTGTTTTTT	CASSLGQGGTGELFF
TRBD1	TRBV4-3	few	TRBJ1-3	TGCGCCAGCAGCCACGACAGGGGGGACACCATATATTTT	CASSHDRGDTIYF
TRBD1	TRBV5-6	-	TRBJ1-4	TGTGCCAGCAGCCCAGACAGGGGCGAAAAACTGTTTTTT	CASSPDRGEKLFF
-	TRBV6-5	once	TRBJ1-4	TGTGCCAGCAGCCCATACCGGGACGTAGATGAAAAACTGTTTTTT	CASSPYRDVDEKLFF
TRBD1	TRBV27	once	TRBJ2-3	TGTGCCAGCACCCCATCGGGACAGGATACGCAGTATTTT	CASTPSGQDTQYF
-	TRBV10-3	-	TRBJ2-5	TGTGCCATCAGTGTGGCGGAGACCCAGTACTTC	CAISVAETQYF
TRBD1	TRBV5-1	-	TRBJ1-2	TGCGCCAGCAGCCTGGACAGGGGGCCGACAATGAACTATGGCTACACCTTC	CASSLDRGPTMNYGYTF
TRBD2	TRBV5-5	-	TRBJ2-5	TGTGCCAGCACTAGGAGGGAGGGTAGGGAAGAGACCCAGTACTTC	CASTRREGREETQYF
TRBD1	TRBV4-1	-	TRBJ2-5	TGCGCCAGCACCGAAGGCAAGAGACAGGGTGGGGAGACCCAGTACTTC	CASTEGKRQGGETQYF
TRBD1	TRBV19	-	TRBJ1-3	TGTGCCAGTAGTGATTCCGGGACAGGGGCTGGAAACACCATATATTTT	CASSDSGTGAGNTIYF
-	TRBV7-8	-	TRBJ2-7	TGTGCCAGCAGCTTAGAGGATTACGAGCAGTACTTC	CASSLEDYEQYF
TRBD2	TRBV4-2	-	TRBJ2-1	TGTGCCAGCAGCCAAGTTCCCCAGCGGGGGGGCAGGAATGAGCAGTTCTTC	CASSQVPQRGGRNEQFF
-	TRBV19	once	TRBJ1-2	TGTGCCAGTAGTTTAGGCAGCAACTATGGCTACACCTTC	CASSLGSNYGYTF
-	TRBV6-5	once	TRBJ1-2	TGTGCCAGCAGATCCGGGACACCGGGCTACACCTTC	CASRSGTPGYTF
-	TRBV10-1	-	TRBJ2-2	TGCGCCAGCAGTGAGGCCAGGGTAGGAACCGGGGAGCTGTTTTTT	CASSEARVGTGELFF
-	TRBV10-1	-	TRBJ1-4	TGCGCCACCAGAGGGACGGATATGAAAAATGAAAAACTGTTTTTT	CATRGTDMKNEKLFF
-	TRBV7-6	-	TRBJ2-5	TGTGCCAGCAGCTTCCAAGAGACCCAGTACTTC	CASSFQETQYF
-	TRBV7-2	-	TRBJ2-1	TGTGCCAGCAGCTTAGCGGGGGGCCCCTACAATGAGCAGTTCTTC	CASSLAGGPYNEQFF
TRBD2	TRBV7-2	-	TRBJ2-5	TGTGCCAGCAGCGCATCGGGACTAGCGGACCAAGAGACCCAGTACTTC	CASSASGLADQETQYF
-	TRBV10-2	once	TRBJ2-7	TGCGCCAGCAGTGAGCAGCGACCACCTTCCTACGAGCAGTACTTC	CASSEQRPPSYEQYF
TRBD2	TRBV6-1	-	TRBJ2-5	TGTGCCAGCAGTGAAGCGGCTAGCGGGGGGCAAGAGACCCAGTACTTC	CASSEAASGGQETQYF
-	TRBV27	-	TRBJ1-1	TGTGCCAGCAGTGCCCCACCGAACACTGAAGCTTTCTTT	CASSAPPNTEAFF
-	TRBV9	few	TRBJ2-4	TGTGCCAGCAGCGTAGGTTCCAAAGCCAAAAACATTCAGTACTTC	CASSVGSKAKNIQYF
-	TRBV9	once	TRBJ2-1	TGTGCCAGCAGCGTAGCTCCCAAGTATGAGCAGTTCTTC	CASSVAPKYEQFF
-	TRBV7-9	-	TRBJ2-7	TGTGCCAGCAGCCCTAATTACGAGCAGTACTTC	CASSPNYEQYF
TRBD1	TRBV7-9	-	TRBJ1-1	TGTGCCAGCAGCGCACAGGGGGCTGTCACTGAAGCTTTCTTT	CASSAQGAVTEAFF
-	TRBV30	-	TRBJ2-6	TGTGCCTGGAGTTTCGGGGGCTCTGGGGCCAACGTCCTGACTTTC	CAWSFGGSGANVLTF
-	TRBV7-7	once	TRBJ2-1	TGTGCTAGCAGCCTTTTCAGCGGTGCGCCCGAGAGTGAGCAGTTCTTC	CASSLFSGAPESEQFF
-	TRBV18	once	TRBJ2-7	TGTGCCAGCTCACCAGAGCAGGGGAGAATGACCTACGAGCAGTACTTC	CASSPEQGRMTYEQYF
-	TRBV10-2	-	TRBJ2-7	TGCGCCAGCAGTGAGAGGGCGGACAGTGAGCAGTACTTC	CASSERADSEQYF
TRBD2	TRBV6-4	once	TRBJ2-3	TGTGCCAGCAGTGAGCGGGGGGGCACAGATACGCAGTATTTT	CASSERGGTDTQYF
TRBD1	TRBV5-4	-	TRBJ1-2	TGTGCCAGCAGCTCTTGGGACAGCGTGGGCTACACCTTC	CASSSWDSVGYTF